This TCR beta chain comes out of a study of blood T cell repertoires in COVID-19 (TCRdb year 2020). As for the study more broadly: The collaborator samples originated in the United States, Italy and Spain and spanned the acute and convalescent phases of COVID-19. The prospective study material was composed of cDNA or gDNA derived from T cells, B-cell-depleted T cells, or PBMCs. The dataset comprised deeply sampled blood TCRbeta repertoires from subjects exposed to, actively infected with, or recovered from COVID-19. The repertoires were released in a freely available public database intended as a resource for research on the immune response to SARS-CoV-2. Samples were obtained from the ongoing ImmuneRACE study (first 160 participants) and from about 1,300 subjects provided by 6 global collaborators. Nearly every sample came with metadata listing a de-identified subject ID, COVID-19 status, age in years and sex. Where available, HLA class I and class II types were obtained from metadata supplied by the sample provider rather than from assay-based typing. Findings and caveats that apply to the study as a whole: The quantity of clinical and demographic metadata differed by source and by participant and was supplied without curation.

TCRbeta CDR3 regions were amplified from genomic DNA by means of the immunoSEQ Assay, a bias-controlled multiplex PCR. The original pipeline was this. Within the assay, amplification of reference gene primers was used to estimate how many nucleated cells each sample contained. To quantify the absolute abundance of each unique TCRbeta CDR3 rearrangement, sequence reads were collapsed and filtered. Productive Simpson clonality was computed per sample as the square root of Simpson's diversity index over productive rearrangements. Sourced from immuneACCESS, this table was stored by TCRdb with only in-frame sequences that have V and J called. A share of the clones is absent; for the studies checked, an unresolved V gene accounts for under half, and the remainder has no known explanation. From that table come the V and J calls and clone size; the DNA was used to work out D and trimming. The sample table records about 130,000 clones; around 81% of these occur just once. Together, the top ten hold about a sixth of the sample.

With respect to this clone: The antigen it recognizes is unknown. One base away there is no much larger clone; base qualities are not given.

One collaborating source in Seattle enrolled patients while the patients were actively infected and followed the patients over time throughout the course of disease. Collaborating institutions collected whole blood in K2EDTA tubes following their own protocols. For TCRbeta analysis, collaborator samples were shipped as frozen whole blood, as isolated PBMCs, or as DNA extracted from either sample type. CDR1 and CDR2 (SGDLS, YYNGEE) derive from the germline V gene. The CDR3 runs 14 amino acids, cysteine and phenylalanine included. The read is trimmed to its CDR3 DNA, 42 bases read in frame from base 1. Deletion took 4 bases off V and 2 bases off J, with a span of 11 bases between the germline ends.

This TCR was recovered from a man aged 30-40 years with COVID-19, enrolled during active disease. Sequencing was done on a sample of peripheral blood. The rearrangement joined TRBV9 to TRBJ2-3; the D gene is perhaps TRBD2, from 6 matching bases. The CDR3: CASSLWDSTDTQYF. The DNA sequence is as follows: TGTGCCAGCAGCCTATGGGACTCCACAGATACGCAGTATTTT. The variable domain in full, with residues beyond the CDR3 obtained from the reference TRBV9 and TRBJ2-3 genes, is DSGVTQTPKHLITATGQRVTLRCSPRSGDLSVYWYQQSLDQGLQFLIQYYNGEERAKGNILERFSAQQFPDLHSELNLSSLELGDSALYFCASSLWDSTDTQYFGPGTRLTVL.